The clone carrying this T cell receptor (beta chain) was counted only a few times. Repertoires were generated with immunoSEQ multiplex PCR, while TCRdb's copy carries only in-frame clones and drops some. The data show roughly 150,000 clones, approximately 80% seen once. After removal of 4 bases from V and 10 bases from J, the junction contained 11 bases not matched to a gene. There are 15 residues in the CDR3. Germline V gene sequence: CDR1 GTSNPN, CDR2 SVGIG (reference sequence). These data belong to a study of blood T cell repertoires in COVID-19. This sequence joins TRBV30 and TRBJ1-6, with 9 bases that match TRBD1. The sequence derives from a woman of 80 years or more with acute or convalescent COVID-19. Sequenced sample: peripheral blood. In nucleotides, the CDR3 is TGTGCCTGGACATTCGGGGACAGGGAAGGATCACCCCTCCACTTT. This encodes CAWTFGDREGSPLHF.